Below, 31 T cell receptor beta chains from the same sample are listed, as sequenced in a study of cytomegalovirus exposure and HLA in healthy donors. PCR amplification relied on 60 Vbeta primers (plus 13 Jbeta primers). Measured with immunoSEQ multiplex PCR; TCRdb has only the in-frame clones, and not every one. The sample has over 80,000 clones; 78% are singletons. The material sequenced was PBMCs. The receptors come from a woman aged 40 to 50 in good health and CMV-seronegative.

The V gene is TRBV5-1, the J gene TRBJ1-6; 7 nucleotides agree with TRBD1. The CDR3 loop spans 15 amino acids. Germline CDR1 and CDR2: SGHRS and YFSETQ. The V segment lost 1 base and the J segment 7 bases; nucleotides outside the gene matches: 5. CDR3 sequence reads: CASSLNLDRNSPLHF. CDR3 bases: TGCGCCAGCAGCTTGAATCTGGACAGGAATTCACCCCTCCACTTT.

The chain uses TRBV10-2 and TRBJ2-7, with 12 bases fitting TRBD2. The germline gives CDR1 WSHSY, CDR2 SAAADI. CDR3 length: 14 amino acids. With V trimmed by 4 bases and J by 7 bases, 5 bases remained unmatched. CDR3 nucleotides: TGCGCCAGCAGTGGACTAGCGGGAGTTGGAGAGCAGTACTTC. It yields the protein CASSGLAGVGEQYF.

The CDR3 DNA follows: TGTGCCAGCAGTTTCCAGGGGGCCGGCTACGAGCAGTACTTC. Amino acids: CASSFQGAGYEQYF. The chain links TRBV6-5 to TRBJ2-5, with TRBD1 identical over 8 bases. The DNA end lines up better with TRBJ2-7; the J call may be wrong. Germline CDR1 reads MNHEY; CDR2 reads SVGAGI. The length of the CDR3 is 14 residues.

The chain combines TRBV2 with TRBJ2-3; tentatively, D is TRBD1 (6 bases). The length of the CDR3 is 14 residues. V dropped 6 bases and J dropped 1 base, with 11 bases sitting between them. Germline V lookup: CDR1 SNHLY, CDR2 FYNNEI. As DNA, the CDR3 is TGTGCCAGCAGAGTTAACAGGGGCACAGATACGCAGTATTTT. This encodes CASRVNRGTDTQYF.

The chain joins TRBV19 to TRBJ1-2; D gene unclear. Germline V lookup: CDR1 LNHDA, CDR2 SQIVND (reference sequence). This CDR3 region has 11 residues. Trimming removed 8 bases at V and 5 bases at J, with 9 bases between. The DNA for the CDR3 is TGTGCCAGTTACCAGAGGTATGGCTACACCTTC. It is translated as CASYQRYGYTF.

The chain combines TRBV5-1 with TRBJ2-4; D is uncertain. Germline loops: CDR1 SGHRS, CDR2 YFSETQ. V was trimmed by 4 bases and J by 0 bases, leaving 14 bases between them. The CDR3 is 16 amino acids. The CDR3 is CASSVDPRRAKNIQYF. In DNA form, the CDR3 reads TGCGCCAGCAGCGTGGACCCGCGGAGAGCCAAAAACATTCAGTACTTC.

Written as DNA, the CDR3 is TGTGCCAGCAGCTTCGACAGGGACCGCACAGATACGCAGTATTTT. Its translation is CASSFDRDRTDTQYF. The chain links TRBV5-6 to TRBJ2-3, with 7 bases fitting TRBD1. Germline V gives CDR1 SGHDT, CDR2 YYEEEE. The CDR3 is made up of 15 amino acids. V shed 2 bases and J 1 base; nucleotides not matched to a gene: 4.

The V gene is TRBV7-2, the J gene TRBJ1-6; D is ambiguous. The CDR3 totals 13 residues. Germline V gene data show CDR1 as SGHTA and CDR2 as FQGNSA. The V gene lost 6 bases and the J gene lost 6 bases, with 9 bases spanning the gap. The CDR3 coding sequence is TGTGCCAGCAGTGAGGCGGGTAATTCACCCCTCCACTTT. Its protein is CASSEAGNSPLHF. Full variable domain (missing parts from reference TRBV7-2 and TRBJ1-6): GAGVSQSPSNKVTEKGKDVELRCDPISGHTALYWYRQSLGQGLEFLIYFQGNSAPDKSGLPSDRFSAERTGGSVSTLTIQRTQQEDSAVYLCASSEAGNSPLHFGNGTRLTVT.

The chain has TRBV10-3 and TRBJ2-1; a weak D match, TRBD2 (6 bases). The CDR3 sequence is 14 residues long. Trimming cost V 4 bases and J 6 bases, with 13 bases left between them. CDR1 and CDR2 from the germline V gene are ENHRY and SYGVKD. CDR3 loop: CAISGGLVGNEQFF. CDR3 nucleotides: TGTGCCATCAGTGGGGGACTGGTGGGCAATGAGCAGTTCTTC.

This chain connects TRBV6-6 to TRBJ1-2, with D perhaps TRBD1 (5 bases). The CDR3 consists of 14 residues. V was trimmed by 0 bases and J by 1 base, leaving 6 bases between them. The V gene's germline CDR1 is MNHNY and CDR2 SVGAGI (reference sequence). The CDR3 DNA is TGTGCCAGCAGTTACTCGACAGTTAACTATGGCTACACCTTC. It codes for CASSYSTVNYGYTF.

This chain connects TRBV7-9 to TRBJ2-7; a possible D gene is TRBD1 (5 bases). The ends were cut back, 6 bases at V and 3 bases at J, with 12 bases in the middle. This CDR3 is 13 amino acids long. The V gene's germline CDR1 is SEHNR and CDR2 FQNEAQ (reference sequence). For the CDR3, the DNA is TGTGCCAGCAGTATGACAGAATTCTACGAGCAGTACTTC. It encodes CASSMTEFYEQYF.

V gene TRBV7-2 combines with J gene TRBJ1-2; tentative D call: TRBD1 (5 bases). From germline, CDR1 is SGHTA and CDR2 FQGNSA. This CDR3 is built from 14 residues. V gave up 6 bases and J gave up 6 bases, with 17 bases separating them. CDR3 residues: CASSHSSGFDGYTF. CDR3 coding DNA: TGTGCCAGCAGTCATTCGTCAGGGTTTGATGGCTACACCTTC.

The V call is TRBV10-3, the J call TRBJ1-6; D is uncertain. Germline CDR1 and CDR2: ENHRY and SYGVKD. With 7 bases removed from V and 5 bases from J, the gap between germline ends came to 9 bases. The CDR3 runs 13 residues. The CDR3 DNA is TGTGCCATCAAGGCAGGCAATAATTCACCCCTCCACTTT. Translating it yields CAIKAGNNSPLHF.

The rearrangement links TRBV9 to TRBJ2-7, with TRBD2 matching over 9 bases. This CDR3 has 16 residues. Trimming at V came to 0 bases and at J to 6 bases, leaving 10 bases not matched to a gene. Germline values: CDR1 SGDLS, CDR2 YYNGEE. CDR3 loop: CASSVGSTGLAGEQYF. The CDR3 DNA sequence: TGTGCCAGCAGCGTAGGATCGACGGGACTAGCAGGCGAGCAGTACTTC.

The V gene is TRBV18, the J gene TRBJ1-5; 8 bases map to TRBD1. CDR3 length: 14 residues. Germline V lookup: CDR1 KGHSH, CDR2 LQKENI. The V segment lost 3 bases and the J segment 2 bases; nucleotides outside the gene matches: 0. CDR3 sequence: CASSPDRGNQPQHF. In nucleotides, the CDR3 is TGTGCCAGCTCACCGGACAGGGGCAATCAGCCCCAGCATTTT.

There are a few counts of this clone. The chain is built from TRBV6-5 and TRBJ1-2; the match to TRBD1 covers 8 bases. V lost 6 bases to trimming and J lost 2 bases; unmatched junction nucleotides: 5. The CDR3 totals 14 residues. Germline CDR1 is MNHEY and CDR2 is SVGAGI. In DNA form, the CDR3 reads TGTGCCAGCAGACAGACAGGGGAAAACTATGGCTACACCTTC. Protein product: CASRQTGENYGYTF.

The rearrangement links TRBV7-8 to TRBJ2-7; TRBD2 matches 9 bases. V shed 1 base, J shed 7 bases, and the junction held 5 bases outside the gene matches. The CDR3 runs to 14 residues. Per germline, CDR1 SGHVS and CDR2 FQNEAQ. DNA for the CDR3: TGTGCCAGCAGCTTAGAACTAGCGGGTAGGGAGCAGTACTTC. Translating it yields CASSLELAGREQYF.

The CDR3 sequence: CASGSGTGGTITF. As DNA, the CDR3 is TGTGCCAGCGGTTCCGGGACAGGGGGAACTATCACCTTC. The J gene is TRBJ1-2, the V gene TRBV5-6, with 11 bases that match TRBD1. The CDR3 loop spans 13 amino acids. V lost 7 bases and J lost 13; bases outside the gene matches: 12. From germline, CDR1 is SGHDT and CDR2 YYEEEE.

The sample holds a few counts of this clone. V usage is TRBV29-1 and J usage is TRBJ1-1; D unclear. This CDR3 is 14 amino acids long. V lost 6 bases to trimming and J lost 1 base, with 15 bases between them. The germline gives CDR1 SQVTM, CDR2 ANQGSEA. CDR3 DNA sequence: TGCAGCGTGAGGAGGACGGCTGAGAACACTGAAGCTTTCTTT. Amino acid sequence: CSVRRTAENTEAFF.

This chain joins TRBV4-3 and TRBJ2-3; TRBD2 might be the D (6 bases). Germline-derived CDR1 and CDR2 are LGHNA and YSLEER. The V end was cut by 1 base, the J end by 7 bases, with 12 bases between. There are 14 residues in the CDR3. The CDR3 DNA reads TGCGCCAGCAGCCAAGGAATGGGGGGAAATACGCAGTATTTT. As protein: CASSQGMGGNTQYF.

The rearrangement uses TRBV5-1 and TRBJ2-1, with D possibly being TRBD2 (6 bases). Trimming removed 4 bases at V and 4 bases at J, with 18 bases between. The CDR3 consists of 16 residues. The germline V gene has CDR1 SGHRS and CDR2 YFSETQ. DNA for the CDR3: TGCGCCAGCAGCCGCCAGGCCAGCGGGCTTTACAATGAGCAGTTCTTC. This translates into CASSRQASGLYNEQFF.

This chain uses TRBV14 with TRBJ1-2; D ambiguous. The V and J ends lost 0 bases and 4 bases respectively, with 15 bases between them. The germline gives CDR1 SGHDN, CDR2 FVKESK. The CDR3 is made up of 16 amino acids. CDR3 amino acids: CASSQDTRSVFYGYTF. DNA of the CDR3: TGTGCCAGCAGCCAAGACACACGAAGTGTTTTCTATGGCTACACCTTC.

J is TRBJ2-7 and V is TRBV5-1, with TRBD2 identical over 12 bases. Germline V CDR1 and CDR2: SGHRS, YFSETQ. This CDR3 spans 17 amino acids. V shed 0 bases and J 8 bases; nucleotides not matched to a gene: 12. CDR3 in amino acids: CASSLDLAGGLVNKQYF. CDR3 bases: TGCGCCAGCAGCTTGGATCTAGCGGGAGGGCTTGTGAACAAGCAGTACTTC.

V and J are TRBV10-3 and TRBJ2-1; D is unresolved. CDR1 ENHRY and CDR2 SYGVKD come from the germline V gene. The CDR3 totals 12 residues. V lost 3 bases and J lost 7, with 7 bases in between. The CDR3 sequence is CAISDRRNEQFF. The CDR3 DNA follows: TGTGCCATCAGTGATAGGAGAAATGAGCAGTTCTTC.

The chain links TRBV7-9 to TRBJ2-7, with 10 nucleotides matching TRBD1. CDR3 length: 13 residues. The V segment lost 4 bases and the J segment 13 bases; nucleotides outside the gene matches: 10. Germline CDR1 and CDR2: SEHNR and FQNEAQ (reference sequence). In DNA, the CDR3 is TGTGCCAGCAGCTGGGGAAAGGGGGACAGGGGCTACTTC. Protein: CASSWGKGDRGYF.

This chain uses TRBV10-2 with TRBJ2-7; D is possibly TRBD2 (5 bases). Germline lookup yields CDR1 WSHSY and CDR2 SAAADI. With 5 bases removed from V and 6 bases from J, the gap between germline ends came to 11 bases. CDR3 size: 12 residues. The CDR3, as DNA: TGCGCCAGCAGTTACGGACTTTCCGAGCAGTACTTC. Translating it yields CASSYGLSEQYF.

The V gene is TRBV19, the J gene TRBJ1-2; perhaps TRBD1 as D (6 bases). Trimming removed 5 bases from V and 1 base from J, with 14 bases in between. The CDR3 is 15 amino acids. The V gene's germline CDR1 is LNHDA and CDR2 SQIVND (reference sequence). The CDR3 DNA sequence: TGTGCCAGTAGTTCTCGGGACATGAGTAACTATGGCTACACCTTC. Its protein product is CASSSRDMSNYGYTF. Full variable domain (missing parts from reference TRBV19 and TRBJ1-2): DGGITQSPKYLFRKEGQNVTLSCEQNLNHDAMYWYRQDPGQGLRLIYYSQIVNDFQKGDIAEGYSVSREKKESFPLTVTSAQKNPTAFYLCASSSRDMSNYGYTFGSGTRLTVV.

J is TRBJ2-1 and V is TRBV11-2; 11 bases match TRBD2. V dropped 4 bases and J dropped 5; count of bases not matched to a gene: 7. Germline assignment: CDR1 SGHAT and CDR2 FQNNGV. There are 16 residues in the CDR3. CDR3 nucleotide sequence: TGTGCCAGCAGCTACTTAGCGGGAGGGCCCAACAATGAGCAGTTCTTC. This translates into CASSYLAGGPNNEQFF.

The CDR3 DNA reads TGTGCCAGCAGCTCCGTTAGCGGAAAACTCTACAATGAGCAGTTCTTC. Its translation: CASSSVSGKLYNEQFF. This chain joins TRBV7-9 and TRBJ2-1, with a tentative D call TRBD2 (6 bases). The V and J ends lost 4 bases and 3 bases respectively, with 16 bases between them. Germline CDR1 reads SEHNR; CDR2 reads FQNEAQ (reference sequence). CDR3 size: 16 residues. Variable domain in full (rest from reference TRBV7-9 and TRBJ2-1): DTGVSQNPRHKITKRGQNVTFRCDPISEHNRLYWYRQTLGQGPEFLTYFQNEAQLEKSRLLSDRFSAERPKGSFSTLEIQRTEQGDSAMYLCASSSVSGKLYNEQFFGPGTRLTVL.

CDR3 in amino acids: CASSLDQTGTGGGYTF. The CDR3 DNA reads TGTGCCAGCAGCTTAGACCAAACCGGGACAGGGGGTGGCTACACCTTC. The chain is built from TRBV7-2 and TRBJ1-2; 11 nucleotides align to TRBD1. Germline V gives CDR1 SGHTA, CDR2 FQGNSA. This CDR3 region has 16 residues. The V segment lost 1 base and the J segment 7 bases; nucleotides outside the gene matches: 8. Full variable domain (rest looked up from reference TRBV7-2 and TRBJ1-2): GAGVSQSPSNKVTEKGKDVELRCDPISGHTALYWYRQSLGQGLEFLIYFQGNSAPDKSGLPSDRFSAERTGGSVSTLTIQRTQQEDSAVYLCASSLDQTGTGGGYTFGSGTRLTVV.

This clone was observed a handful of times. The chain recombines TRBV30 with TRBJ2-7; a weak D match, TRBD1 (5 bases). The CDR3 contains 12 residues. Germline values: CDR1 GTSNPN, CDR2 SVGIG (reference sequence). Deletions cut 0 bases from V and 5 bases from J, with 8 bases between. For the CDR3, the DNA is TGTGCCTGGAGTGTTCAAGGGGACGAGCAGTACTTC. Encoded protein: CAWSVQGDEQYF. Together with reference TRBV30 and TRBJ2-7, the CDR3 gives the full variable domain: SQTIHQWPATLVQPVGSPLSLECTVEGTSNPNLYWYRQAAGRGLQLLFYSVGIGQISSEVPQNLSASRPQDRQFILSSKKLLLSDSGFYLCAWSVQGDEQYFGPGTRLTVT.